The sequence of this T cell receptor (beta chain) was determined in a study of monozygotic twins with inflammatory bowel disease (dated by TCRdb to between 2018 and 2021). Some background on the complete study: In total, 28 monozygotic twin pairs made up the full study: 19 Danish pairs, all IBD-discordant, plus nine German pairs, of which four were IBD-concordant and five were IBD-discordant. Disease-associated traits were sought mainly through comparisons between IBD patients and their genetically identical healthy co-twins within discordant pairs. Each individual had, on average, about 151 000 unique TCRalpha sequences and 181 000 unique TCRbeta sequences available for analysis.

Libraries were prepared through 5' RACE. Preparation of each TCR library used 3,000 to 4,000 ng of total RNA. cDNA was synthesized with SMARTScribe reverse transcriptase in eight separate reactions per sample. During cDNA synthesis, template switching introduced unique molecular identifiers that contained a 6-nucleotide sample barcode. Amplification of TCRalpha and TCRbeta cDNA involved two nested PCRs of 16 and 9 cycles, and each PCR was followed by bead purification. Before amplification, the cDNA was treated with uracil DNA-glycosylase and purified using the QIAquick PCR purification kit. In the second PCR, Illumina TruSeq-compatible adapters and sample-specific barcodes were added. Library quality and concentration were assessed using TapeStation and Qubit, and approximately 5 ng of each library was pooled. Pooled libraries were sequenced on an Illumina HiSeq2500 single-index Rapid Run with 2 x 100 bp reads and custom sequencing primers. Per the source publication's procedure: UMI-based consensus assembly with MiGEC version 1.2.6 was used to correct PCR and sequencing errors. V(D)J alignment, clonotype assembly and CDR3 extraction were performed with MiXCR version 2.1.1. To normalise gene usage, clonotype sharing and MAIT/NKT TCR abundance, the analysis used the top 1000, 10 000 and 20 000 clonotypes per sample. After downsampling to 27 000 UMIs, diversity was calculated as the inverse Simpson index using the vegan R package. Paired Mann-Whitney U tests on discordant twin pairs were used, with Benjamini-Hochberg multiple-testing correction. Each CDR3 protein sequence appears as one entry after TCRdb reprocessed the reads, and no DNA is included. The V and J calls, along with clone size, are taken from TCRdb and not from the paper's own processing. For this sample, the table gives about 350,000 distinct CDR3 sequences. The ten largest make up 2% to 2.5% of the sample.

Summary of the overall study and its limitations: Compared with healthy twins, IBD patients had fewer clonotypes in common with other individuals, a difference most pronounced in patients showing signs of disease activity. No single strong signal or clonotype linked to IBD turned up in the results, so the idea that one exists was not supported. IBD patients had lower TCRbeta repertoire diversity, measured by the inverse Simpson index, than their healthy co-twins. Because patients were on differing immunosuppressive treatments, the repertoires may have picked up extra background noise and inter-individual variability. Concordant and discordant twins showed no difference in repertoire similarity, possibly because of limited statistical power. The analysis was unable to tell apart different T cell subtypes.

Notes on this clonotype: What antigen it recognizes has not been identified.

CDR1 and CDR2 were assigned from the germline V gene as MNHEY and SVGAGI. Spanning cysteine to phenylalanine, the CDR3 consists of 14 amino acids. No DNA accompanies this entry. From each donor, a roughly 2.5 ml peripheral blood sample was drawn into PAXgene tubes and stored at -80 degrees C. Total RNA was isolated from whole blood with the PAXgene blood miRNA kit on an automated QIAcube, without T cell sorting. Peripheral blood from monozygotic twin pairs who were concordant or discordant for inflammatory bowel disease underwent deep TCRalpha and TCRbeta repertoire profiling using unique molecular barcoding. Smoking habits were recorded for all twin pairs, and individuals were classified as current, former or never smokers.

The sequencing sample was made of blood. The receptor's source is a human donor with ulcerative colitis or Crohn's disease, or a healthy co-twin of an affected twin (not recorded which). The chain employs TRBV6-5 and TRBJ2-1; the TCRdb call, TRBD1, lacks DNA for checking. The CDR3 protein: CASSTGTGGNEQFF.